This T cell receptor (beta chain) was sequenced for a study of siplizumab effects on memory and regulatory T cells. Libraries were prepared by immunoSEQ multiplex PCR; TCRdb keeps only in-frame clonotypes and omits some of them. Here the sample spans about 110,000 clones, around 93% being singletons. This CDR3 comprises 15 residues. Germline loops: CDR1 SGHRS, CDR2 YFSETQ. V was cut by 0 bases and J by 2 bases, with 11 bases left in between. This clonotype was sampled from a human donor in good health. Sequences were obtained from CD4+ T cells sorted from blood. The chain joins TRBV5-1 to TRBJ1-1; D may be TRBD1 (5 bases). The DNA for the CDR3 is TGCGCCAGCAGCTTGGGGGCAGGGAAAAACACTGAAGCTTTCTTT. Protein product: CASSLGAGKNTEAFF. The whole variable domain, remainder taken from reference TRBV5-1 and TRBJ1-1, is KAGVTQTPRYLIKTRGQQVTLSCSPISGHRSVSWYQQTPGQGLQFLFEYFSETQRNKGNFPGRFSGRQFSNSRSEMNVSTLELGDSALYLCASSLGAGKNTEAFFGQGTRLTVV.